Sequencing of this T cell receptor (beta chain) was carried out in a study of blood T cell repertoires in COVID-19 (dated by TCRdb to 2020 to 2021). With respect to the entire study: The collaborator samples originated in the United States, Italy and Spain and spanned the acute and convalescent phases of COVID-19. The material from the prospective study consisted of cDNA or gDNA derived from T cells, B-cell-depleted T cells, or PBMCs. Subjects who had been exposed to COVID-19, were actively infected with it, or had recovered from it provided the deeply sampled blood TCRbeta repertoires that made up the dataset. The repertoires were made available in a free public database intended to serve as a resource for research on the immune response to SARS-CoV-2. The samples were drawn from the first 160 participants of the ongoing ImmuneRACE study and from roughly 1,300 subjects provided by 6 global collaborators. Sample metadata almost always included a de-identified subject ID, COVID-19 status, age in years and sex. Where available, HLA class I and class II types were taken from metadata supplied by the sample provider and were not determined by assay-based typing. General findings and caveats noted by the study authors: Clinical and demographic metadata were provided uncurated, with the amount varying by source and participant.

Taken from the germline V gene, the CDR1 and CDR2 loops are SNHLY and FYNNEI. Spanning cysteine to phenylalanine, the CDR3 consists of 15 amino acids. Solely the CDR3 DNA is kept, with 45 bases framed from the first base. Cut back by 9 bases and 0 bases, the V and J ends lie 15 bases apart. On this clone itself: The specificity of this receptor is unknown. Within one base of it there is no much larger clone, and no base qualities were kept.

TCRbeta CDR3 regions were amplified from genomic DNA by means of the immunoSEQ Assay, a bias-controlled multiplex PCR. The study's processing was this. Within the assay, amplification of reference gene primers was used to estimate how many nucleated cells each sample contained. Sequence reads were collapsed and filtered to measure the absolute abundance of every unique TCRbeta CDR3 rearrangement. For each sample, productive Simpson clonality was calculated by taking the square root of Simpson's diversity index across productive rearrangements. TCRdb obtained this table from immuneACCESS and retained in-frame rearrangements with V and J assigned. These tables miss some clones; where compared with another copy, unresolved V genes account for less than half of the shortfall, and the remainder is unexplained. Clonal size and the V and J genes are those of that table, whereas D and trimming came from the DNA. The sample has some 150,000 clones on record, 86% of them singletons. Clones ranked in the top ten supply roughly 3% of the sample.

Collaborating institutions collected whole blood in K2EDTA tubes following their own protocols. For TCRbeta analysis, collaborators shipped samples in one of three forms: frozen whole blood, isolated PBMCs, or DNA extracted from either of those sample types. Sample: peripheral blood. The rearrangement combines TRBV2 with TRBJ1-5, with TRBD1 as a weak D call on 6 bases. This TCR was sampled from a man aged 70-80 years with acute or convalescent COVID-19. The sequenced DNA is TGTGCCAGTGGGGCGGGGGGCGCTAGCAATCAGCCCCAGCATTTT. This is translated as CASGAGGASNQPQHF.